The entry below describes one TCR beta chain. No antigen is known for it. The sample originates from a study of T cells expressing NK-cell markers. Findings and limits, study-wide: Similarly, these clonotypes led the CD3+CD56-NKG2C+ fraction as well in four donors.

The CDR3 loop spans 14 amino acids. Germline loops: CDR1 SQVTM, CDR2 ANQGSEA. 5'RACE template switching built TCR beta cDNA with unique molecular identifiers. TCRdb reanalyzed the 5' RACE reads and collapses them to one entry per CDR3 protein, without DNA. This sample's clone table lists 400,000 or so distinct CDR3 sequences. Sequences were obtained from blood T cells: a sorted CD56 or NKG2C T cell subset, CD4+ or CD8+ T cells, or bulk PBMC T cells (not recorded which). The chain uses TRBV29-1 and TRBJ2-1; the TCRdb D gene call, TRBD2, has no DNA to confirm it. The sequence was obtained from a woman aged 45-65 years in good health. This CDR3 is CSAKTSGIFGEQFF.